The 25 T cell receptor beta chains below all came from one sample that was sequenced in a study of early T cells in non-severe SARS-CoV-2 infection. MiXCR, run by TCRdb on the 5' RACE reads, gives a single entry per CDR3 protein. Of more than 85,000 distinct CDR3 sequences in the sample, about 12% were seen once. The specimen was whole blood, collected at baseline. The receptors derive from an adult who was a healthcare worker with PCR-confirmed SARS-CoV-2 infection or an uninfected control (not recorded which).

This chain links TRBV3-1 with TRBJ2-2, with D tentatively TRBD2 (6 bases). The germline CDR1 and CDR2 sequences are LGHDT and YNNKEL (reference sequence). Between the trimmed V and J ends, which lost 2 bases and 15 bases, there was a span of 13 bases. This CDR3 comprises 12 residues. CDR3 residues: CASSQNPRGLFF. For the CDR3, the DNA is TGTGCCAGCAGCCAAAATCCCCGGGGGTTGTTTTTT.

V gene TRBV5-1 combines with J gene TRBJ2-2; the D gene is possibly TRBD2 (6 bases). Germline V gene sequence: CDR1 SGHRS, CDR2 YFSETQ. The CDR3 sequence is 17 residues long. The ends were cut back, 2 bases at V and 1 base at J, with 15 bases in the middle. The CDR3 region is CASSFPFKEGNTGELFF. For the CDR3, the DNA is TGCGCCAGCAGCTTTCCCTTCAAGGAGGGGAACACCGGGGAGCTGTTTTTT.

The rearrangement links TRBV7-2 to TRBJ2-7; D gene unclear. V was cut by 5 bases and J by 5 bases, with 16 bases left in between. The CDR3 loop spans 14 amino acids. Germline-derived CDR1 and CDR2 are SGHTA and FQGNSA. The CDR3 is CASSPEALQHEQYF. The CDR3 nucleotides are TGTGCCAGCAGCCCCGAGGCCCTCCAGCACGAGCAGTACTTC.

This clonotype was seen ten or more times. The V and J genes are TRBV27 and TRBJ2-2; TRBD1 aligns across 11 bases. Germline-derived CDR1 and CDR2 are MNHEY and SMNVEV (reference sequence). V dropped 10 bases and J dropped 3; count of bases not matched to a gene: 10. The CDR3 covers 16 residues. CDR3 nucleotide sequence: TGTGCCACCAGAGACTGGACAGGGGGCTACACCGGGGAGCTGTTTTTT. Its protein product is CATRDWTGGYTGELFF.

This clonotype has more than one count but fewer than ten. The chain couples TRBV7-8 to TRBJ1-6; tentatively, D is TRBD1 (5 bases). V dropped 5 bases and J dropped 6 bases, with 20 bases sitting between them. This CDR3 is 17 amino acids long. Germline values: CDR1 SGHVS, CDR2 FQNEAQ. In DNA, the CDR3 is TGTGCCAGCAGCGGCATCTGGGACCGCTTCCTTAATTCACCCCTCCACTTT. Encoded protein: CASSGIWDRFLNSPLHF.

This clonotype was found a few times. V and J are TRBV7-6 and TRBJ1-1; the D gene is possibly TRBD1 (5 bases). V dropped 5 bases and J dropped 5 bases, with 12 bases sitting between them. This CDR3 contains 13 residues. Germline V CDR1 and CDR2: SGHVS, FNYEAQ. CDR3 DNA: TGTGCCAGCAGCCCCAGGACACAAACTGAAGCTTTCTTT. Residues: CASSPRTQTEAFF.

This clonotype was counted only a few times. The chain employs TRBV7-9 and TRBJ1-4; TRBD1 might be the D (6 bases). V gave up 5 bases and J gave up 4 bases, with 17 bases separating them. The CDR3 covers 16 residues. Germline CDR1 reads SEHNR; CDR2 reads FQNEAQ (reference sequence). The CDR3 here is CASSPWGAHGNEKLFF. Here the CDR3 DNA reads TGTGCCAGCAGCCCCTGGGGGGCCCACGGTAATGAAAAACTGTTTTTT.

There are a few counts of this clonotype. This sequence joins TRBV12-3 or TRBV12-4 and TRBJ1-5, with TRBD1 identical over 7 bases. J was trimmed by 2 bases and V by 6 bases; bases with no gene match: 10. The CDR3 length is 16 residues. Here the CDR3 reads CASRREGGFGNQPQHF. The CDR3 nucleotides read TGTGCCAGCAGACGGGAAGGGGGCTTTGGCAATCAGCCCCAGCATTTT.

This clonotype was counted between two and nine times. The chain carries TRBV6-5 and TRBJ1-1; D unresolved. Looked up from germline, CDR1 is MNHEY and CDR2 is SVGAGI. V lost 0 bases to trimming and J lost 1 base, with 3 bases between them. The CDR3 is made up of 13 amino acids. CDR3 residues: CASSYSRNTEAFF. The CDR3 DNA reads TGTGCCAGCAGTTACTCGCGGAACACTGAAGCTTTCTTT.

The chain uses TRBV30 and TRBJ2-1; D is ambiguous. Trimming pared 0 bases from V and 10 bases from J, leaving 7 bases between. Germline lookup yields CDR1 GTSNPN and CDR2 SVGIG (reference sequence). The CDR3 spans 11 residues. The CDR3 nucleotides read TGTGCCTGGAGTGTTGGCAGGGAGCAGTTCTTC. This codes for CAWSVGREQFF.

As regards this clonotype: The junction differs from germline at one of its ends, possibly a read error. The V gene is TRBV5-1, the J gene TRBJ2-7; weak D call: TRBD2 (5 bases). The CDR3 loop spans 14 amino acids. Germline loops: CDR1 SGHRS, CDR2 YFSETQ. The CDR3 reads CASSLFSSPGEQYF. The CDR3 DNA sequence: TGTGCCAGCAGCTTATTCTCCAGTCCGGGAGAGCAGTACTTC.

This clonotype has at least ten counts. This chain links TRBV5-1 with TRBJ2-5; TRBD1 agrees at 9 bases. V gave up 5 bases and J gave up 5 bases; unmatched junction bases: 7. CDR1 is SGHRS, CDR2 YFSETQ, per germline. The CDR3 totals 14 residues. CDR3 sequence reads: CASRQTGGGETQYF. The CDR3 DNA reads as TGCGCCAGCAGGCAGACAGGGGGTGGCGAGACCCAGTACTTC.

Here the CDR3 reads CASSTQGKNTGELFF. The CDR3 nucleotides are TGTGCCAGCAGCACCCAGGGGAAGAACACCGGGGAGCTGTTTTTT. The V and J genes are TRBV9 and TRBJ2-2, with a weak D call TRBD1 (6 bases). The CDR3 length is 15 residues. Trimming took 4 bases from V and 1 from J, leaving 11 bases between them. Germline V gives CDR1 SGDLS, CDR2 YYNGEE.

This clonotype showed up just a few times. The rearrangement uses TRBV5-4 and TRBJ1-4, with a weak D call TRBD1 (6 bases). Germline loops: CDR1 SGHNT, CDR2 YYREEE (reference sequence). The CDR3 is made up of 16 amino acids. V lost 3 bases and J 7 bases, leaving 19 bases between the germline ends. DNA for the CDR3: TGTGCCAGCAGCTCGCGGGGGGCGCAGGATGTTGAAAAACTGTTTTTT. It codes for CASSSRGAQDVEKLFF.

J is TRBJ1-2 and V is TRBV6-5; possibly TRBD1 for D (5 bases). Looked up from germline, CDR1 is MNHEY and CDR2 is SVGAGI. There are 15 residues in the CDR3. Trimming shortened V by 0 bases and J by 2 bases, and 10 bases separated the two germline ends. CDR3 protein: CASSYSWGPNYGYTF. The CDR3 nucleotides read TGTGCCAGCAGTTACTCTTGGGGCCCGAACTATGGCTACACCTTC.

This clonotype was seen a few times. The V gene is TRBV5-1, the J gene TRBJ2-3; 10 nucleotides match TRBD2. This CDR3 comprises 19 residues. The V and J ends lost 1 base and 4 bases, in that order; junction bases with no gene match: 15. Germline CDR1 is SGHRS and CDR2 is YFSETQ. In nucleotides, the CDR3 is TGCGCCAGCAGCTTGTTTCCAGCGGGGGGGCTAAGGGATGCAGATACGCAGTATTTT. It is translated as CASSLFPAGGLRDADTQYF.

CDR3 amino acids: CASSAVSLNSEAFF. DNA of the CDR3: TGTGCCAGCAGTGCCGTCAGCCTAAACTCTGAAGCTTTCTTT. This chain connects TRBV6-1 to TRBJ1-1; D is undetermined. The length of the CDR3 is 14 residues. V shed 4 bases and J shed 6 bases, with 15 bases lying between them. Germline V gives CDR1 MNHNS, CDR2 SASEGT.

This clonotype showed up just a few times. The gene calls are TRBV18 and TRBJ1-6, with 7 bases that match TRBD1. Trimming took 4 bases from V and 8 from J; bases not matched to a gene: 5. Germline CDR1 reads KGHSH; CDR2 reads LQKENI. This CDR3 contains 14 residues. CDR3 nucleotides: TGTGCCAGCTCACAAGACAGGGTGGATTCACCCCTCCACTTT. Amino acids: CASSQDRVDSPLHF.

CDR3 residues: CASSQGLAGDEQFF. The CDR3 DNA follows: TGTGCCAGCAGCCAGGGGCTAGCGGGAGATGAGCAGTTCTTC. This chain links TRBV14 with TRBJ2-1, with 10 bases lining up with TRBD2. CDR3 length: 14 amino acids. J gave up 8 bases and V 3 bases, and 4 bases lay outside the gene matches. Looked up from germline, CDR1 is SGHDN and CDR2 is FVKESK.

This clonotype was counted only a few times. The chain couples TRBV12-3 or TRBV12-4 to TRBJ2-1, with D possibly matching TRBD1 (5 bases). The CDR3 is 16 residues long. Trimming took off 1 base at V and 0 bases at J, with 10 bases between the two ends. The CDR3 reads CASSLERGYSYNEQFF. The CDR3 region has the DNA TGTGCCAGCAGTTTAGAAAGGGGCTACTCCTACAATGAGCAGTTCTTC.

Comments on this clonotype: At one end, the junction sequence differs from germline, possibly due to a read error. The chain combines TRBV7-9 with TRBJ2-4; D call uncertain. Germline CDR1 and CDR2: SEHNR and FQNEAQ (reference sequence). The CDR3 runs 17 residues. The CDR3 here is CVSSSPWGRLAKNIQYF. The DNA of the CDR3 is TGTGTCAGCAGCTCCCCCTGGGGAAGGCTAGCCAAAAACATTCAGTACTTC.

The rearrangement joins TRBV7-2 to TRBJ1-2; TRBD1 matches 7 bases. V lost 1 base and J lost 4; bases outside the gene matches: 9. The germline V gene encodes CDR1 SGHTA and CDR2 FQGNSA. The length of the CDR3 is 16 residues. CDR3 residues: CASSLETGSFGYGYTF. CDR3 DNA sequence: TGTGCCAGCAGCTTAGAGACAGGGTCATTCGGCTATGGCTACACCTTC.

Regarding this clonotype: This may stem from a read error, because a much larger clone lies one nucleotide away. The chain combines TRBV20-1 with TRBJ1-1, with D possibly being TRBD1 (5 bases). Trimming took off 0 bases at V and 4 bases at J, with 9 bases between the two ends. The CDR3 has 13 amino acids. Looked up from germline, CDR1 is DFQATT and CDR2 is SNEGSKA (reference sequence). The CDR3 here is CSARDGGGTEAFF. For the CDR3, the DNA is TGCAGTGCTAGAGATGGGGGGGGCACTGAAGCTTTCTTT.

This clonotype showed up just a few times. J is TRBJ1-1 and V is TRBV29-1; D is undetermined. The CDR3 spans 13 residues. Germline lookup yields CDR1 SQVTM and CDR2 ANQGSEA. Between the trimmed V and J ends, which lost 5 bases and 4 bases, there was a span of 14 bases. In DNA form, the CDR3 reads TGCAGCGTTTTTCCTTCGGTCCTCACTGAAGCTTTCTTT. Translating gives CSVFPSVLTEAFF.

There are a few counts of this clonotype. The chain couples TRBV7-9 to TRBJ1-1, with TRBD1 matching 9 bases. The CDR3 has 15 residues. V lost 3 bases and J lost 4; bases outside the gene matches: 6. Germline V CDR1 and CDR2: SEHNR, FQNEAQ (reference sequence). The CDR3 loop reads CASSLAQGARTEAFF. The CDR3 DNA is TGTGCCAGCAGCTTGGCACAGGGGGCGCGCACTGAAGCTTTCTTT.